The rows below give T cell receptor beta chains drawn from one sample of a study of blood T cell repertoires in COVID-19. Libraries were prepared by immunoSEQ multiplex PCR; TCRdb keeps only in-frame clonotypes and omits some of them. This table has roughly 100,000 clones, over 75% appearing once. What was sequenced was peripheral blood. The receptor source for this set is a man older than 75 with active or convalescent COVID-19. Each CDR3 is given with its conserved first and last residue. Each record gives: CDR3 protein, CDR3 DNA, J gene, D gene, V gene, clone size. The D gene is left open where the match is weak. Size values are once, few and many counts, or a class for expanded clones, and some rows have none.

CAIVRGLDTGELFF,TGTGCCATCGTCAGGGGCTTGGACACCGGGGAGCTGTTTTTT,TRBJ2-2,-,TRBV10-3,once
CASGWGGLAEQYF,TGTGCCAGCGGCTGGGGGGGGTTGGCCGAGCAGTACTTC,TRBJ2-7,TRBD2,TRBV7-9,-
CASSQERGTRTDTQYF,TGTGCCAGCAGCCAAGAGAGGGGGACCCGCACAGATACGCAGTATTTT,TRBJ2-3,-,TRBV14,once
CASQQGNRNQPQHF,TGTGCCAGCCAACAGGGGAATCGCAATCAGCCCCAGCATTTT,TRBJ1-5,TRBD1,TRBV19,once
CAWSVSGGGFGYTF,TGTGCCTGGAGTGTTAGTGGCGGAGGTTTTGGCTACACCTTC,TRBJ1-2,-,TRBV30,-
CSARDYYEQYF,TGCAGTGCCAGGGACTACTACGAGCAGTACTTC,TRBJ2-7,TRBD2,TRBV20-1,-
CASSFEATQYF,TGTGCCAGCAGTTTCGAAGCTACGCAGTATTTT,TRBJ2-3,-,TRBV27,-
CASTPGEANTEAFF,TGTGCCAGCACCCCGGGGGAGGCGAACACTGAAGCTTTCTTT,TRBJ1-1,-,TRBV6-5,-
CASRPGTGFTDTQYF,TGCGCCAGCAGACCTGGGACAGGATTCACAGATACGCAGTATTTT,TRBJ2-3,TRBD1,TRBV10-1,-
CASSLESPQGANTGELFF,TGTGCCAGCAGTTTAGAATCTCCACAGGGGGCAAACACCGGGGAGCTGTTTTTT,TRBJ2-2,TRBD1,TRBV27,-
CASNRREGEQFF,TGTGCCAGCAACCGCAGGGAAGGCGAGCAGTTCTTC,TRBJ2-1,-,TRBV6-5,-
CASSSRDRGSYGYTF,TGCGCCAGCAGCTCCCGGGACAGGGGTAGCTATGGCTACACCTTC,TRBJ1-2,TRBD1,TRBV5-1,-
CASSLGAGEPDGANVLTF,TGTGCCAGCAGCTTAGGGGCAGGGGAACCTGATGGGGCCAACGTCCTGACTTTC,TRBJ2-6,-,TRBV11-3,-
CARLDRASSYEQYF,TGTGCCAGGTTAGACAGGGCAAGCTCCTACGAGCAGTACTTC,TRBJ2-7,-,TRBV21-1,-
CATSMTRQETQYF,TGTGCCACCAGCATGACGAGGCAAGAGACCCAGTACTTC,TRBJ2-5,-,TRBV15,-
CASSDTFGVARGYGYTF,TGTGCCAGCAGCGATACCTTTGGTGTAGCGCGGGGATATGGCTACACCTTC,TRBJ1-2,-,TRBV28,-
CASSVVQRFPGELFF,TGTGCCAGCAGCGTAGTGCAGAGGTTCCCCGGGGAGCTGTTTTTT,TRBJ2-2,-,TRBV9,-
CASSQDVRSSYEQYF,TGTGCCAGCAGCCAAGATGTAAGGAGTTCCTACGAGCAGTACTTC,TRBJ2-7,-,TRBV3-1/TRBV3-2,-
CASSLGLFGGASGPQETQYF,TGTGCTAGCAGCTTAGGACTTTTCGGTGGGGCTAGCGGACCCCAAGAGACCCAGTACTTC,TRBJ2-5,TRBD2,TRBV7-7,-
CSASSLVGRLEAFF,TGCAGTGCTAGTTCACTCGTGGGTCGACTTGAAGCTTTCTTT,TRBJ1-1,-,TRBV20-1,-
CASSLASTGSRPDTQYF,TGTGCCAGCAGCTTGGCCTCTACAGGTTCTCGCCCAGATACGCAGTATTTT,TRBJ2-3,-,TRBV5-4,-
CASSPPGQGDIYGYTF,TGTGCCAGTAGCCCCCCGGGACAGGGGGATATCTATGGCTACACCTTC,TRBJ1-2,TRBD1,TRBV19,few
CASSPDSSWYGYTF,TGTGCCAGCAGCCCGGACAGCTCTTGGTATGGCTACACCTTC,TRBJ1-2,-,TRBV5-4,-
CAIKGQDDTGELFF,TGTGCCATCAAGGGACAGGACGACACCGGGGAGCTGTTTTTT,TRBJ2-2,TRBD1,TRBV10-3,-